Shown below are 27 T cell receptor beta chains from a single sample sequenced in a study of T cells in Graves' hyperthyroidism and ophthalmopathy. Using RNA transcripts as the source, TCR beta CDR3 regions were amplified. Carried out on the TCR CDR3, a first-round RT-PCR used the HTBI primer set. In TCRdb, the multiplex PCR reads were re-called with MiXCR into one record per CDR3 protein. The sample consists of some 560,000 distinct CDR3 sequences, around 14% of them appearing once. Sequencing was done on a sample of blood. These receptors were obtained from a woman aged 25-40 years with Graves' hyperthyroidism.

This clonotype showed up many times. The rearrangement links TRBV3-1 to TRBJ2-7, with D tentatively TRBD1 (5 bases). This CDR3 spans 13 amino acids. Germline V gene sequence: CDR1 LGHDT, CDR2 YNNKEL (reference sequence). Deletions cut 6 bases from V and 0 bases from J, with 9 bases between. The CDR3 coding sequence is TGTGCCAGCAGACAGGACGACTCCTACGAGCAGTACTTC. This codes for CASRQDDSYEQYF.

The V call is TRBV30, the J call TRBJ1-3, with D perhaps TRBD1 (6 bases). The V and J ends lost 4 bases and 3 bases respectively, with 10 bases between them. This CDR3 spans 13 amino acids. CDR1 and CDR2 (germline): GTSNPN, SVGIG (reference sequence). The CDR3 bases are TGTGCCTGGAACCAGGGGAATGGAAACACCATATATTTT. Translated: CAWNQGNGNTIYF.

This clonotype was counted at least ten times. The gene calls are TRBV5-1 and TRBJ2-7; possibly TRBD1 for D (6 bases). Trimming removed 4 bases from V and 3 bases from J, with 11 bases in between. Germline assignment: CDR1 SGHRS and CDR2 YFSETQ. This CDR3 region has 13 residues. The CDR3 DNA sequence: TGCGCCAGCAGCCCGTCCAGGGGCTACGAGCAGTACTTC. As protein: CASSPSRGYEQYF.

This clonotype was seen ten or more times. This chain links TRBV28 with TRBJ1-5; 7 bases map to TRBD1. Trimming at V came to 5 bases and at J to 10 bases, leaving 8 bases not matched to a gene. The CDR3 covers 13 residues. Per germline, CDR1 MDHEN and CDR2 SYDVKM. This chain's CDR3 is CASSIQGRRPQHF. As DNA, the CDR3 is TGTGCCAGCAGTATACAGGGGCGACGACCCCAGCATTTT.

This clonotype has at least ten counts. The gene calls are TRBV6-1 and TRBJ1-5; 8 bases align to TRBD1. Germline assignment: CDR1 MNHNS and CDR2 SASEGT. The trim removed 5 bases at V and 11 bases at J, leaving 17 bases unmatched. The CDR3 is 16 residues long. The CDR3 DNA reads TGTGCCAGCAGTCCACCAGGACAGGGTGCGGGTTCGGCCCAGCATTTT. Translating it yields CASSPPGQGAGSAQHF.

The chain joins TRBV27 to TRBJ1-2; 7 bases fit TRBD1. The length of the CDR3 is 17 residues. Unmatched junction bases numbered 12, after V lost 3 bases and J lost 2 bases. Germline lookup yields CDR1 MNHEY and CDR2 SMNVEV (reference sequence). The CDR3 sequence: CASSFSANIQGNYGYTF. The CDR3 DNA is TGTGCCAGCAGTTTCAGCGCCAACATACAGGGGAACTATGGCTACACCTTC.

There are many counts of this clonotype. J is TRBJ2-3 and V is TRBV7-8; 8 bases map to TRBD2. The CDR3 runs to 18 residues. CDR1 is SGHVS and CDR2 is FQNEAQ in the germline V gene. With 5 bases clipped from V and 4 bases from J, the junction kept 17 bases outside the gene matches. The CDR3 is CASSRREREWRLADTQYF. The CDR3 DNA reads TGTGCCAGCAGCCGACGGGAGCGGGAGTGGAGGTTGGCAGATACGCAGTATTTT.

This clonotype has a count of ten or more. The V gene is TRBV27, the J gene TRBJ1-2; D gene unclear. V lost 4 bases to trimming and J lost 8 bases, with 14 bases between them. CDR1 is MNHEY, CDR2 SMNVEV, per germline (reference sequence). The CDR3 spans 13 residues. Here the CDR3 reads CASSSPMEGGYTF. DNA of the CDR3: TGTGCCAGCAGTTCGCCGATGGAGGGCGGCTACACCTTC.

Concerning this clonotype: Just one base apart from a much larger clone, this may be a read error. The chain employs TRBV6-2 or TRBV6-3 and TRBJ1-1; D is undetermined. Trimming took off 5 bases at V and 6 bases at J, with 16 bases between the two ends. Per germline, CDR1 MNHEY and CDR2 SVGEGT. The CDR3 is made up of 14 amino acids. The CDR3 DNA follows: TGTGCCAGCAGTCACACCACATCGTACTCTGAAGCTTTCTTT. Protein sequence: CASSHTTSYSEAFF.

This clonotype was recorded at least ten times. This chain links TRBV30 with TRBJ2-3; D is uncertain. V was cut by 0 bases and J by 6 bases, with 4 bases left in between. From germline, CDR1 is GTSNPN and CDR2 SVGIG (reference sequence). The CDR3 contains 11 residues. DNA for the CDR3: TGTGCCTGGAGTGTATCCGATACGCAGTATTTT. Translation: CAWSVSDTQYF.

This clonotype appeared many times. The chain joins TRBV13 to TRBJ2-2; D may correspond to TRBD1 or TRBD2 (6 bases each). Trimming took off 0 bases at V and 1 base at J, with 18 bases between the two ends. The CDR3 loop spans 19 amino acids. Germline V gene data show CDR1 as PRHDT and CDR2 as FYEKMQ (reference sequence). The chain's CDR3 is CASSLGTLMRGENTGELFF. CDR3 bases: TGTGCCAGCAGCTTAGGCACCCTTATGAGGGGGGAGAACACCGGGGAGCTGTTTTTT.

This clonotype was found many times. The chain joins TRBV3-1 to TRBJ2-3; 9 bases are a match to TRBD2. The CDR3 length is 18 residues. Trimming at V came to 4 bases and at J to 1 base, leaving 12 bases not matched to a gene. In germline, CDR1 is LGHDT, CDR2 YNNKEL (reference sequence). The CDR3 DNA sequence: TGTGCCAGCAGCCTTCGGCCCTCTAGCGGGACACGCACAGATACGCAGTATTTT. Translated, it gives CASSLRPSSGTRTDTQYF.

In this sample, this clonotype turned up many times. The rearrangement links TRBV6-1 to TRBJ2-7; possibly TRBD1 for D (6 bases). The CDR3 runs 15 residues. V was trimmed by 5 bases and J by 1 base, leaving 15 bases between them. CDR1 and CDR2 (germline): MNHNS, SASEGT. The CDR3 protein is CASSSRDTQSYEQYF. The CDR3 DNA reads as TGTGCCAGCAGTTCCCGGGACACCCAGTCCTACGAGCAGTACTTC.

This clonotype occurred a few times. The chain combines TRBV2 with TRBJ1-2; the D is unclear. The CDR3 runs to 14 residues. The germline V gene has CDR1 SNHLY and CDR2 FYNNEI. V shed 7 bases and J shed 1 base, with 13 bases lying between them. CDR3 loop: CASNPDNYNYGYTF. CDR3 nucleotide sequence: TGTGCCAGCAACCCAGATAATTATAACTATGGCTACACCTTC.

The chain links TRBV5-6 to TRBJ2-2; D unresolved. The germline gives CDR1 SGHDT, CDR2 YYEEEE. This CDR3 contains 14 residues. V was shortened by 0 bases and J by 4 bases, with 7 bases between the two germline ends. The CDR3 DNA is TGTGCCAGCAGCTTGGATCCGGTCACCGGGGAGCTGTTTTTT. Translated, it gives CASSLDPVTGELFF.

This clonotype was counted between two and nine times. This sequence joins TRBV20-1 and TRBJ2-2; 7 positions match TRBD1. With 6 bases clipped from V and 1 base from J, the junction kept 2 bases outside the gene matches. The CDR3 runs 13 residues. Germline V gene sequence: CDR1 DFQATT, CDR2 SNEGSKA (reference sequence). CDR3 protein: CSAGGLNTGELFF. The CDR3 coding sequence is TGCAGTGCAGGGGGCTTGAACACCGGGGAGCTGTTTTTT.

This clonotype was detected many times. The V call is TRBV7-2, the J call TRBJ1-6; D is perhaps TRBD1 (6 bases). Germline V lookup: CDR1 SGHTA, CDR2 FQGNSA. The CDR3 is made up of 15 amino acids. The V gene lost 2 bases and the J gene lost 5 bases, with 10 bases spanning the gap. DNA of the CDR3: TGTGCCAGCAGCTTACGAGACAGGAATAATTCACCCCTCCACTTT. Its translation is CASSLRDRNNSPLHF.

The chain employs TRBV20-1 and TRBJ2-1; tentative D call: TRBD2 (6 bases). The V and J ends lost 6 bases and 2 bases respectively, with 17 bases between them. The CDR3 contains 15 residues. The germline V gene has CDR1 DFQATT and CDR2 SNEGSKA (reference sequence). The CDR3 nucleotides are TGCAGTGCCCTTACGGGACTCAGTCCCTACAATGAGCAGTTCTTC. It translates to CSALTGLSPYNEQFF.

This clonotype showed up many times. The chain joins TRBV5-5 to TRBJ2-1; 8 positions agree with TRBD2. Germline V gene sequence: CDR1 SGHKS, CDR2 YYEKEE (reference sequence). V shed 3 bases, J shed 0 bases, and the junction held 8 bases outside the gene matches. The CDR3 length is 17 residues. This chain's CDR3 is CASSSQSGGLSYNEQFF. CDR3 in DNA: TGTGCCAGCAGCTCCCAGAGCGGGGGCCTCTCCTACAATGAGCAGTTCTTC.

In this sample, this clonotype turned up many times. For the CDR3, the DNA is TGTGCCAGCAGTTACTCGTCAGTTCTGGGTACAGATACGCAGTATTTT. Protein sequence: CASSYSSVLGTDTQYF. The chain employs TRBV6-5 and TRBJ2-3; the D is unclear. The CDR3 spans 16 residues. Germline CDR1 and CDR2: MNHEY and SVGAGI. Trimming removed 0 bases at V and 3 bases at J, with 13 bases between.

This clonotype has ten or more counts. CDR3 sequence reads: CASSYHLSGNTIYF. The CDR3 region has the DNA TGTGCCAGCAGTTATCACCTCTCTGGAAACACCATATATTTT. The chain combines TRBV6-5 with TRBJ1-3; D remains unclear. Trimming removed 3 bases at V and 0 bases at J, with 6 bases between. Germline CDR1 and CDR2: MNHEY and SVGAGI. The CDR3 runs 14 residues.

This clonotype was detected many times. The V gene is TRBV12-3 or TRBV12-4, the J gene TRBJ2-7, with D possibly being TRBD1 (6 bases). The CDR3 is 13 residues long. Trimming stripped 6 bases from V and 0 bases from J, with 9 bases between. In nucleotides, the CDR3 is TGTGCCAGCAGGGAACAGGGCTCCTACGAGCAGTACTTC. Residues: CASREQGSYEQYF.

Notes on this clonotype: A much larger clone differs by one base, so this may be a read error. The J gene is TRBJ1-1, the V gene TRBV7-9; 8 bases agree with TRBD1. CDR3 length equals 17 residues. Germline V lookup: CDR1 SEHNR, CDR2 FQNEAQ (reference sequence). Written as DNA, the CDR3 is TGTGCCAACAGCTTTGAGGTACGGGGACAGGTGAACACTGAAGCTTTCTTT. As protein: CANSFEVRGQVNTEAFF.

The table lists this clonotype with a few counts. The chain uses TRBV6-2 or TRBV6-3 and TRBJ2-7; D unclear. The CDR3 consists of 12 residues. V was pared by 2 bases and J by 3 bases, with 5 bases between. Germline assignment: CDR1 MNHEY and CDR2 SVGEGT. Written as DNA, the CDR3 is TGTGCCAGCAGTTACCCAAACTACGAGCAGTACTTC. Translated, it gives CASSYPNYEQYF.

This clonotype occurred many times. The chain combines TRBV12-3 or TRBV12-4 with TRBJ2-7; tentatively, D is TRBD1 (7 bases). Trimming pared 5 bases from V and 7 bases from J, leaving 18 bases between. The CDR3 covers 14 residues. The CDR3 region has the DNA TGTGCCAGCAGTCGGACAGGAGGGTATAATGAGCAGTACTTC. It translates to CASSRTGGYNEQYF.

This clonotype was recorded at least ten times. The gene calls are TRBV5-1 and TRBJ2-7; TRBD1 matches 8 bases. CDR3 length: 15 residues. V shed 0 bases and J 5 bases; nucleotides not matched to a gene: 7. Germline assignment: CDR1 SGHRS and CDR2 YFSETQ. This chain's CDR3 is CASSLATGGVNEQYF. CDR3 DNA: TGCGCCAGCAGCTTGGCCACAGGGGGAGTTAACGAGCAGTACTTC. The variable domain in full, with the rest retrieved from reference TRBV5-1 and TRBJ2-7, is KAGVTQTPRYLIKTRGQQVTLSCSPISGHRSVSWYQQTPGQGLQFLFEYFSETQRNKGNFPGRFSGRQFSNSRSEMNVSTLELGDSALYLCASSLATGGVNEQYFGPGTRLTVT.

In DNA, the CDR3 is TGTGCCAGCAGCAAACAGTACGGAAACACCATATATTTT. This codes for CASSKQYGNTIYF. V gene TRBV3-1 combines with J gene TRBJ1-3; D is undetermined. The CDR3 has 13 amino acids. V was pared by 5 bases and J by 4 bases, with 9 bases between. Germline CDR1 is LGHDT and CDR2 is YNNKEL (reference sequence).